These T cell receptor beta chains were read from a single sample in a study of tumor and adjacent non-tumor tissue in lung cancer. MiXCR, applied by TCRdb to the multiplex PCR reads, yields one record per CDR3 protein. The table records 100,000 or so distinct CDR3 sequences, less than 75% of them present only once. Sequencing was done on a sample of distant non-tumor lung tissue. These receptors originate from a man aged 30-40 years with non-small cell lung cancer. CDR3s include the opening cysteine and the closing phenylalanine or tryptophan. Each record gives: J gene, clone size, D gene, V gene, CDR3 protein, CDR3 DNA. D genes are given only for firm matches. Rows may omit the clone size; those that give it use once, few, many or a size class.

TRBJ2-3	many	TRBD2	TRBV12-3/TRBV12-4	CASSSGLAGVIDTQYF	TGTGCCAGCAGTTCAGGACTAGCGGGAGTAATAGATACGCAGTATTTT
TRBJ2-1	many	.	TRBV7-8	CASSHSYNEQFF	TGTGCCAGCAGCCATAGCTACAATGAGCAGTTCTTC
TRBJ2-3	.	TRBD2	TRBV5-4	CASSVDGGSDTQYF	TGTGCCAGCAGCGTGGACGGGGGGTCAGATACGCAGTATTTT
TRBJ2-7	.	.	TRBV12-3/TRBV12-4	CASSLGVAAYEQYF	TGTGCCAGCAGTTTAGGAGTGGCTGCGTACGAGCAGTACTTC
TRBJ2-1	.	.	TRBV29-1	CSVEDPFEQGSDNDQFF	TGCAGCGTTGAAGATCCGTTTGAGCAGGGATCAGACAATGATCAGTTCTTC
TRBJ1-2	once	.	TRBV29-1	CKVARSYGYTF	TGCAAGGTTGCGAGGAGTTATGGCTACACCTTC
TRBJ2-5	.	.	TRBV6-5	CVSCYDGSIETQYF	TGTGTCAGCTGTTACGACGGCAGTATAGAGACCCAGTACTTC
TRBJ2-3	.	TRBD1	TRBV13	CASSRDRGRTDTQYF	TGTGCCAGCAGCCGGGACAGGGGTCGGACAGATACGCAGTATTTT
TRBJ2-7	.	.	TRBV20-1	CSARATDQRTYKQYF	TGCAGTGCTAGGGCAACGGACCAGCGCACCTACAAGCAGTACTTC
TRBJ2-6	.	TRBD1	TRBV11-1	CVSSPRDRLLWAYVLTF	TGTGTCAGCAGCCCCAGGGACAGGCTACTCTGGGCCTACGTCCTGACTTTC
TRBJ1-1	.	TRBD1	TRBV6-4	CAISDSRLGQVALNTEAFF	TGTGCCATCAGTGACTCGAGATTGGGACAGGTAGCTTTGAACACTGAAGCTTTCTTT
TRBJ2-3	.	TRBD2	TRBV4-3	CASSQDGSGAGTDTLYF	TGCGCCAGCAGTCAAGACGGGAGCGGGGCTGGCACAGATACGCTGTATTTT
TRBJ2-3	.	TRBD1	TRBV5-1	CARSLRDSGTDAQYF	TGCGCCAGAAGCCTTAGGGACAGCGGCACAGATGCGCAGTATTTT
TRBJ1-2	.	.	TRBV5-1	CTSSPTTRANGGYTF	TGCACTAGCAGCCCTACGACCAGGGCAAACGGTGGCTACACATTC
TRBJ1-1	.	TRBD1	TRBV7-9	CANSHTGQGRFEAFF	TGTGCCAACAGCCACACCGGACAGGGGCGTTTTGAAGCTTTCTTT
TRBJ2-3	.	.	TRBV6-4	CASSDGEGADTQYF	TGTGCCAGCAGTGACGGAGAGGGGGCAGATACGCAGTATTTT
TRBJ1-2	few	.	TRBV6-1	CASSEAGGPYGYTF	TGTGCCAGCAGTGAAGCCGGAGGGCCCTATGGCTACACCTTC
TRBJ2-7	once	TRBD1	TRBV6-1	CASSSEPGQVTYDQYF	TGTGCCAGCAGTTCCGAACCGGGACAGGTAACCTACGACCAGTACTTC
TRBJ1-2	.	TRBD1	TRBV20-1	CNASLDRVNYGYAF	TGCAATGCTAGCTTAGACAGGGTAAACTATGGCTACGCCTTC
TRBJ2-1	once	.	TRBV20-1	CSARRGVACEQFF	TGCAGTGCTAGAAGGGGGGTAGCGTGTGAGCAGTTCTTC
TRBJ2-4	.	TRBD2	TRBV20-1	CNAGPLAGVKNIQYF	TGCAATGCCGGCCCACTAGCGGGAGTGAAAAACATTCAGTATTTC
TRBJ1-3	.	TRBD1	TRBV6-5	CVSSYSQGAGNTIYF	TGTGTCAGCAGTTACTCACAGGGGGCTGGAAACACCATATATTTT
TRBJ2-2	.	.	TRBV24-1	CATSDLQLNTGELFF	TGTGCCACCAGTGATTTGCAGCTGAACACCGGGGAGCTGTTTTTT
TRBJ2-5	.	.	TRBV11-2	CASSPRGFAGTETQYF	TGTGCCAGCAGCCCGCGGGGCTTCGCTGGGACGGAGACCCAGTACTTC
TRBJ2-5	.	.	TRBV29-1	CSVMGEGTQYF	TGCAGTGTTATGGGGGAAGGGACCCAGTACTTC
TRBJ2-4	.	.	TRBV10-2	CANSPRGSDIQYF	TGCGCCAACAGTCCCCGGGGTTCTGACATTCAGTACTTC
TRBJ2-2	.	TRBD1	TRBV20-1	CSARDGQGANTEEMFF	TGCAGTGCTAGAGATGGGCAGGGGGCTAACACCGAGGAGATGTTTTTT
TRBJ1-6	few	.	TRBV20-1	CSATDSTYNSPPRF	TGCAGTGCTACTGATAGCACCTATAATTCACCCCCCCGCTTT
TRBJ2-7	.	.	TRBV11-2	CASSSCQGSYEQYF	TGTGCCAGCAGCTCGTGCCAGGGCTCCTACGAGCAGTACTTC
TRBJ2-3	.	.	TRBV6-2/TRBV6-3	CASSRVLRAARETQYF	TGTGCCAGCAGCCGCGTCTTGCGTGCCGCTCGGGAAACGCAGTATTTT
TRBJ2-7	.	.	TRBV11-2	CTSSLEVSSYEQYF	TGTACCAGCAGCTTAGAGGTGTCCTCCTACGAGCAATACTTC
TRBJ1-2	.	.	TRBV29-1	CSVDVAGAILEGCTF	TGCAGCGTTGATGTGGCAGGGGCGATCCTGGAAGGATGCACCTTC
TRBJ2-1	.	.	TRBV29-1	CNVPARPRGHEQFF	TGCAACGTTCCTGCCCGGCCGAGGGGCCATGAGCAGTTCTTC
TRBJ2-1	.	TRBD2	TRBV5-1	CASSLAGGEVAYNEQFF	TGCGCCAGCAGCTTGGCCGGGGGGGAGGTTGCCTACAATGAGCAGTTCTTC
TRBJ1-2	.	.	TRBV11-2	CASSLSDYAYTF	TGTGCTAGTAGCTTAAGTGACTATGCCTACACCTTC
TRBJ1-2	few	TRBD1	TRBV6-2/TRBV6-3	CASSRGQGQDGYTF	TGTGCCAGCAGCCGCGGACAGGGGCAGGATGGCTACACCTTC
TRBJ2-1	.	TRBD2	TRBV11-2	CASGSLVAGPSNEQFF	TGTGCCAGCGGCTCGCTCGTAGCGGGGCCTTCCAATGAGCAATTCTTC
TRBJ2-1	.	.	TRBV7-8	CTSSLAGAGNEQFF	TGTACCAGCAGCTTAGCAGGGGCAGGTAATGAGCAGTTCTTC
TRBJ2-2	.	TRBD1	TRBV7-3	CASSPTPGGYGELFF	TGTGCCAGCAGCCCAACCCCAGGGGGCTACGGGGAGCTGTTTTTT
TRBJ1-2	few	.	TRBV11-3	CASSYGQTIHGYTF	TGTGCCAGCAGCTATGGACAGACCATCCATGGCTACACCTTC
TRBJ2-1	.	.	TRBV4-2	CVSISGYNEQFF	TGTGTCAGCATAAGCGGGTACAATGAGCAGTTCTTC
TRBJ2-1	.	TRBD1	TRBV6-5	CTSSSGQGAVHEHFF	TGTACCAGCAGTTCCGGACAGGGGGCAGTCCATGAGCATTTCTTC
TRBJ2-7	.	.	TRBV11-1	CASNLYRGSYEQYF	TGTGCCAGCAACCTGTATAGGGGCTCCTACGAGCAGTACTTC
TRBJ2-7	.	.	TRBV13	CANREGFYEQYF	TGTGCCAACCGGGAAGGGTTCTACGAGCAATACTTT
TRBJ1-4	.	.	TRBV10-2	CANSDNGKLFF	TGCGCCAACAGTGACAACGGAAAACTGTTTTTT
TRBJ2-1	.	TRBD2	TRBV20-1	CSARPGTSGIQEQFF	TGCAGTGCTAGACCCGGGACTAGCGGGATACAAGAGCAGTTCTTC
TRBJ2-4	.	TRBD2	TRBV5-1	CASSLGSGGLENIQYF	TGCGCCAGCAGCTTGGGTAGCGGGGGGCTCGAAAACATTCAGTACTTC
TRBJ1-6	many	.	TRBV5-4	CASSLNTRNSPLHF	TGTGCCAGCAGCTTGAACACCCGAAATTCACCCCTCCACTTT
TRBJ2-7	few	TRBD1	TRBV4-1	CASSQDRDYEQYF	TGCGCCAGCAGCCAGGACAGGGACTACGAGCAGTACTTC
TRBJ2-1	.	TRBD2	TRBV5-6	CASSLDLAVHNDQFF	TGTGCCAGCAGCTTGGACCTAGCGGTCCACAATGATCAGTTCTTC
TRBJ2-5	few	.	TRBV12-3/TRBV12-4	CASSREQQETQYF	TGTGCCAGCAGCCGGGAACAGCAAGAGACCCAGTACTTC
TRBJ2-1	.	.	TRBV20-1	CGARDGPSNKQFF	TGCGGTGCTAGAGATGGTCCTTCGAATAAGCAGTTCTTC
TRBJ1-2	.	.	TRBV10-3	CVISPDSQYGYTF	TGTGTCATCAGCCCGGACAGCCAGTATGGCTACACCTTC